The entry below describes one T cell receptor (beta chain). Its cognate antigen is unknown. The source of the sample is a study of CD8+CD57+ T cells in acquired aplastic anemia. Study-level background: Sorted CD4+ and CD8+ cell DNA averaged around 3.3 ug.

Trimming cost V 5 bases and J 2 bases; bases outside gene matches: 5. In germline, CDR1 is SGHRS, CDR2 YFSETQ. CDR3 length equals 16 residues. Using genomic DNA as the template, TCR beta VDJ and CDR3 profiling was carried out. TCRdb reanalysed the reads using MiXCR and keeps one entry per CDR3 protein. Counted here are around 200,000 distinct CDR3 sequences, 45% to 60% occurring once; the ten biggest clones make up 10% to 15%. General study points: Controls did not differ significantly from patients in CD8+ Simpson's diversity.

The patients chosen for sequencing had shown expansion of CD8+CD57+ cells (detected by flow cytometry). No patient had been given any therapy when blood was sampled. The sequence was obtained from a human donor with aplastic anemia. Sequencing was done on a sample of sorted CD4+, CD8+, or CD8+CD57+ T cells (not recorded which) from PBMCs. The gene calls are TRBV5-1 and TRBJ2-3; 13 bases align to TRBD2. CDR3 sequence: CASSLGLAGDTDTQYF. DNA of the CDR3: TGCGCCAGCAGTTTAGGACTAGCGGGGGACACAGATACGCAGTATTTT.